This TCR beta chain was captured in a study of vaccination and CD4 T cells after COVID-19. At the level of the study: Post-COVID specimens were obtained a median about 100 days after diagnosis (range 35 to 161). Either a CEFX pool, an HIV-1 Nef pool, or no peptide was added to control cultures.

This sample's treatment: roughly 11-day PBMC culture with coronavirus spike peptide pools or control peptides (ViraFEST assay). The germline V gene encodes CDR1 SGHTA and CDR2 FQGNSA. V shed 5 bases, J shed 9 bases, and the junction held 4 bases outside the gene matches. The CDR3 spans 12 residues. Worth noting for this clonotype: Its target is not known.

The Oncomine TCR Beta short-read assay sequenced DNA from cultured CD4+ T cells. Via MiXCR, TCRdb re-called the PCR reads, giving one row per CDR3 protein. The sample includes over 10,000 distinct CDR3 sequences, 45% of them seen just once. The sequence came from a human donor who had recovered from COVID-19. The chain has TRBV7-2 and TRBJ1-5; TRBD1 matches at 7 bases. The sample consisted of CD4+ T cells from blood, cultured in vitro, taken after SARS-CoV-2 vaccination. In DNA form, the CDR3 reads TGTGCCAGCAGCCCCCGACAGGGGCCCCAGCATTTT. It is translated as CASSPRQGPQHF.